A single T cell receptor beta chain is shown here with its context. Its antigen is unknown. Each sorted population was over 95% pure. This CDR3 contains 16 residues. Germline V gives CDR1 SEHNR, CDR2 FQNEAQ (reference sequence). V gave up 0 bases and J gave up 5 bases; unmatched junction bases: 5. The entry originates in a study of beta chain features in type 1 diabetes. Whole-study context: There was similarity between patients and healthy donors in age, gender and cell yields. Study-wide results and caveats: Type 1 diabetes patients had VDJ junctions that carried fewer insertions and more deletions. Researchers report that Type 1 diabetes patients had moderately but significantly shorter TCRB CDR3s across all four CD4+ subsets. The study left unresolved whether HLA type influences TCRB rearrangement.

Expressed TCRB transcripts were sequenced after all isolated RNA was converted to cDNA. TCRdb's copy holds only in-frame clones and misses some; the assay was immunoSEQ multiplex PCR. In the table there are under 400,000 clones, roughly 12% of which are singletons. V and J are TRBV7-9 and TRBJ1-2; TRBD1 matches 11 bases. The specimen was naive CD4+ T cells from blood. This clonotype was obtained from a woman in her late teens or twenties with type 1 diabetes. DNA of the CDR3: TGTGCCAGCAGCTTAGCGCTGGACAGGGGGCTGTATGGCTACACCTTC. It encodes CASSLALDRGLYGYTF.